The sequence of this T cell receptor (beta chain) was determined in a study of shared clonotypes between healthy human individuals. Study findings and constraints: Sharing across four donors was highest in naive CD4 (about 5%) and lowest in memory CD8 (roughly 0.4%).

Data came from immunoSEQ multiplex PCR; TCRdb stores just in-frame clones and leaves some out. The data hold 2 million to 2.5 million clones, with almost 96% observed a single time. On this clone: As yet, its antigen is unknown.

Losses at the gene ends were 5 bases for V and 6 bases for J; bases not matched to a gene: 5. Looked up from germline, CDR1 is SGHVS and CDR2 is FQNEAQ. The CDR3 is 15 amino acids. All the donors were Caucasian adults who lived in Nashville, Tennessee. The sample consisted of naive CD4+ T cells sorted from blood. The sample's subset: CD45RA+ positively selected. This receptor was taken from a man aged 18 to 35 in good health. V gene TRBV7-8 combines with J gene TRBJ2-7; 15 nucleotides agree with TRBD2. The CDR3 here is CASSLGTSGRLEQYF. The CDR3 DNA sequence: TGTGCCAGCAGCCTGGGGACTAGCGGGAGGCTCGAGCAGTACTTC.